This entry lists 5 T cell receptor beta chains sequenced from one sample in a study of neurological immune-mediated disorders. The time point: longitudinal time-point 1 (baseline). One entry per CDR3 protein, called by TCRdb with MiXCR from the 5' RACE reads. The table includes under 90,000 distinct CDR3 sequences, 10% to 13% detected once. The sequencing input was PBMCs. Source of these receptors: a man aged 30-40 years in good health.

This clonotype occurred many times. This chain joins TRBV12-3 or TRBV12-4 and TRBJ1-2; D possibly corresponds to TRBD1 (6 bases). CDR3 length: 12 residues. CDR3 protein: CATHGGHYGYTF. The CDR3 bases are TGTGCTACCCACGGGGGCCACTATGGCTACACCTTC.

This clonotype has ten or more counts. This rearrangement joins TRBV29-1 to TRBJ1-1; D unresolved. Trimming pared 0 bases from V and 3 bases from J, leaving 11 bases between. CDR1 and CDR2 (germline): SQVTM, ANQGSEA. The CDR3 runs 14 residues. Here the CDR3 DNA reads TGCAGCGTTGAAGATCTTGGAGGGCACACTGAAGCTTTCTTT. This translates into CSVEDLGGHTEAFF.

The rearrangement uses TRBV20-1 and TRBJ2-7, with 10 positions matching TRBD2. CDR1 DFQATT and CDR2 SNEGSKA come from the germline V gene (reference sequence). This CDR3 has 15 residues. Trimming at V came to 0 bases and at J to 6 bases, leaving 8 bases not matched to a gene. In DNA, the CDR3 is TGCAGTGCTAGAGAAACCGGGACTAGCGTGGGCGAGCAGTACTTC. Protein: CSARETGTSVGEQYF.

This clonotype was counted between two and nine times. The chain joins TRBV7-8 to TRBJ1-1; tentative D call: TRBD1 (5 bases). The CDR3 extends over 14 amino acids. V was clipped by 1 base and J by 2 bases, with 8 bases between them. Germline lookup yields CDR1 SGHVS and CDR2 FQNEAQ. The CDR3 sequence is CASSLGTPNTEAFF. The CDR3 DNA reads TGTGCCAGCAGCTTAGGGACACCTAACACTGAAGCTTTCTTT.

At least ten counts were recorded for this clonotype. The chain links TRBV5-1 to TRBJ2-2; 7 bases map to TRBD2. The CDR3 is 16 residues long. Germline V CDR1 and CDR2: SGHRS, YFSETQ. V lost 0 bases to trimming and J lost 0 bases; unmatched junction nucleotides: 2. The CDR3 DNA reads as TGCGCCAGCAGCTTGGCCGGGAGGACGAACACCGGGGAGCTGTTTTTT. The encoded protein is CASSLAGRTNTGELFF. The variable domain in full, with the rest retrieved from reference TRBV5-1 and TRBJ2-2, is KAGVTQTPRYLIKTRGQQVTLSCSPISGHRSVSWYQQTPGQGLQFLFEYFSETQRNKGNFPGRFSGRQFSNSRSEMNVSTLELGDSALYLCASSLAGRTNTGELFFGEGSRLTVL.